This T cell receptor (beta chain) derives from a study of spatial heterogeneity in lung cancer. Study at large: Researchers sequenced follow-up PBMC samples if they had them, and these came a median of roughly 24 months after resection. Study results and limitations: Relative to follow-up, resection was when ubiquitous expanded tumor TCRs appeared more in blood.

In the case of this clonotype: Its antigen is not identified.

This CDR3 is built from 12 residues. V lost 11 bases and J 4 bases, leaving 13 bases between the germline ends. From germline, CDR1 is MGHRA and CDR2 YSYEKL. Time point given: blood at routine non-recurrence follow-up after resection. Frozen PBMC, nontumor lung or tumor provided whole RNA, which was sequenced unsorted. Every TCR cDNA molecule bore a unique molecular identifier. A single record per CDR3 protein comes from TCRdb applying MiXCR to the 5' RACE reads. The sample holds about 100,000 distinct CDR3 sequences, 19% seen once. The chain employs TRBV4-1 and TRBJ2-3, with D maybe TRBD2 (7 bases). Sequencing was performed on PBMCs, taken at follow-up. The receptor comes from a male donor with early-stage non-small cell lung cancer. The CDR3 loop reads CAAGAQPDTQYF. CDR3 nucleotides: TGCGCCGCGGGGGCGCAGCCAGATACGCAGTATTTT.